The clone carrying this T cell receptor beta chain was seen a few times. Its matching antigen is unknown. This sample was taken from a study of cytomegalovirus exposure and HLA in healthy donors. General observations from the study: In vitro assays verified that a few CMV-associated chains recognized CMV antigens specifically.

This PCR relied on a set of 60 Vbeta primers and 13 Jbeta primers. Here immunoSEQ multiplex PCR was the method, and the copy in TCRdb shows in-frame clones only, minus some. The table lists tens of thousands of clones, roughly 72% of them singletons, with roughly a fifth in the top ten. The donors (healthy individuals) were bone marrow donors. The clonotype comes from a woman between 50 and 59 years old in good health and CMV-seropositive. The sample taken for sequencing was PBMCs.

CDR3 loop: CASQSGAYGYTF. DNA for the CDR3: TGTGCCAGTCAGTCGGGAGCGTATGGCTACACCTTC. The chain carries TRBV19 and TRBJ1-2; no clear D. The CDR3 covers 12 residues. Trimming pared 8 bases from V and 5 bases from J, leaving 12 bases between. CDR1 and CDR2 from the germline V gene are LNHDA and SQIVND (reference sequence).